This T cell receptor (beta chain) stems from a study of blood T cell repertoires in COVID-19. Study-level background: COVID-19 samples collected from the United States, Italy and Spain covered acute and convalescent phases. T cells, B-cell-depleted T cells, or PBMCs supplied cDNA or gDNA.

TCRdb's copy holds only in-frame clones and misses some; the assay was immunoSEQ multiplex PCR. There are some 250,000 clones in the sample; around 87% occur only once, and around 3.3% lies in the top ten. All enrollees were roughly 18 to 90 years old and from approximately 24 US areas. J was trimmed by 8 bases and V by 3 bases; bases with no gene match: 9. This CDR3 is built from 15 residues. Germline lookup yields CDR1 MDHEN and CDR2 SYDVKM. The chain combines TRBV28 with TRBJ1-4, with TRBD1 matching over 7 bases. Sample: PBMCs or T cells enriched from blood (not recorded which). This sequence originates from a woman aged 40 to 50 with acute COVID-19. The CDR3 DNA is TGTGCCAGCAGTTTTCGAGGGCAGGGGGTAGAAAAACTGTTTTTT. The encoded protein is CASSFRGQGVEKLFF.